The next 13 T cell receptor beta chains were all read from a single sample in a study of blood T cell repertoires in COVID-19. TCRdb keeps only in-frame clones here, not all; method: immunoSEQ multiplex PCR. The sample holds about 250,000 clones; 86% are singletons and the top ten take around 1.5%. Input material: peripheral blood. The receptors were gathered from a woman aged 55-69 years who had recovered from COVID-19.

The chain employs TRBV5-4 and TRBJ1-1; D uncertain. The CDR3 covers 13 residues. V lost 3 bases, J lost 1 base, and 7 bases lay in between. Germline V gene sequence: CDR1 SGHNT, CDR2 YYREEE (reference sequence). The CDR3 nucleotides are TGTGCCAGCAGCTCTGCGGGGAACACTGAAGCTTTCTTT. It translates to CASSSAGNTEAFF.

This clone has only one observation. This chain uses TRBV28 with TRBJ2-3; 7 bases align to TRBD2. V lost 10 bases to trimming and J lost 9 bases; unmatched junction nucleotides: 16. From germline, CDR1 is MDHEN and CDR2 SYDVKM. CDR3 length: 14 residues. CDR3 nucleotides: TGTGCCACCTCACGGGGGGATCTGAGTGTCACGCAGTATTTT. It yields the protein CATSRGDLSVTQYF.

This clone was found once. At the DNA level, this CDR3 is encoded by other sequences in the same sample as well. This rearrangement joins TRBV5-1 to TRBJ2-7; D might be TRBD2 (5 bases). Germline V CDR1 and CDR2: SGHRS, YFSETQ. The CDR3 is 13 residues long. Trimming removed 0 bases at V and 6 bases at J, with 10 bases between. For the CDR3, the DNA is TGCGCCAGCAGCTTGGCCCCGGGGTTCGAGCAGTACTTC. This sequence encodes CASSLAPGFEQYF.

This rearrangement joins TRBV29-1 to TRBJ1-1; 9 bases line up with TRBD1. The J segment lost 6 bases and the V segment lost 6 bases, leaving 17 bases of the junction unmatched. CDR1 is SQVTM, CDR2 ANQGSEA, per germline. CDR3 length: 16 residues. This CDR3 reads CSVGKNGQGWLAEAFF. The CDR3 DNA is TGCAGCGTAGGAAAAAATGGACAGGGGTGGTTGGCTGAAGCTTTCTTT.

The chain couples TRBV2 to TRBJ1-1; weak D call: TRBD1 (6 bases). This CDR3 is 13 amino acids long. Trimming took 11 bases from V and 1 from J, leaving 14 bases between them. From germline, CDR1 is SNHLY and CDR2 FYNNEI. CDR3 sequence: CAQTEGGNTEAFF. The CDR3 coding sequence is TGTGCCCAGACCGAAGGGGGGAACACTGAAGCTTTCTTT.

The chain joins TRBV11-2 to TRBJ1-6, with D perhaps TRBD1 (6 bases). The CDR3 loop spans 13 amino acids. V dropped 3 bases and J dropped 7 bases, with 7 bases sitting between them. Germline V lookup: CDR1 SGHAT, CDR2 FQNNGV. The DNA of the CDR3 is TGTGCCAGCAGCTTCACAGGGAATTCACCCCTCCACTTT. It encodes CASSFTGNSPLHF.

CDR3 amino acids: CASSSPSGGGNTGELFF. The CDR3 DNA is TGTGCCAGCAGCTCCCCGAGCGGGGGGGGGAACACCGGGGAGCTGTTTTTT. This chain uses TRBV7-9 with TRBJ2-2, with 10 bases aligning to TRBD2. V shed 4 bases, J shed 1 base, and the junction held 6 bases outside the gene matches. Per germline, CDR1 SEHNR and CDR2 FQNEAQ (reference sequence). The CDR3 runs to 17 residues.

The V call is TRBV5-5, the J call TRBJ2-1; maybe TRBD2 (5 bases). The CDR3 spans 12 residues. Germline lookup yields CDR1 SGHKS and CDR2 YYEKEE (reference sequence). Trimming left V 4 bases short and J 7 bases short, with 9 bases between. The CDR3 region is CASSVPGNEQFF. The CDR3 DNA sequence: TGTGCCAGCAGCGTTCCGGGGAATGAGCAGTTCTTC.

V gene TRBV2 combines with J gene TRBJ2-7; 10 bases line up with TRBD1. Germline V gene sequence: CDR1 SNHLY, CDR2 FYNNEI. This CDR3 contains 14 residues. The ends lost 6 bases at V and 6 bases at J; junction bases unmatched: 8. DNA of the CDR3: TGTGCCAGCAGAGGCGGGACAGGGGTTCCCGAGCAGTACTTC. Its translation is CASRGGTGVPEQYF.

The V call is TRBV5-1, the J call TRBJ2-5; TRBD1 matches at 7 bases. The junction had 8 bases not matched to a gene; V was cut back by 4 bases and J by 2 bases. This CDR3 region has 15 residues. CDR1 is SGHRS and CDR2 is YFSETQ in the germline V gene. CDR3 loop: CASSRITGQQETQYF. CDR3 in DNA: TGCGCCAGCAGCCGGATAACGGGACAGCAAGAGACCCAGTACTTC.

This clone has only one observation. The CDR3 nucleotides read TGTGCCAGCAGCGGGACAGTTCATGGCTACACCTTC. It encodes CASSGTVHGYTF. V is TRBV5-5 and J is TRBJ1-2; TRBD1 matches 7 bases. This CDR3 has 12 amino acids. The germline gives CDR1 SGHKS, CDR2 YYEKEE (reference sequence). V trimming: 4 bases; J trimming: 6 bases; junction bases outside the gene matches: 3.

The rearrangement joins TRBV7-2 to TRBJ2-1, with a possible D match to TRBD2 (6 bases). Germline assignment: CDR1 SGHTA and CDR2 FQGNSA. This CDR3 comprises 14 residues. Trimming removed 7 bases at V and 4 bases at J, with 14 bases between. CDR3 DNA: TGTGCCAGCACCCCGCGGCGGGGTTACAATGAGCAGTTCTTC. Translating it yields CASTPRRGYNEQFF.

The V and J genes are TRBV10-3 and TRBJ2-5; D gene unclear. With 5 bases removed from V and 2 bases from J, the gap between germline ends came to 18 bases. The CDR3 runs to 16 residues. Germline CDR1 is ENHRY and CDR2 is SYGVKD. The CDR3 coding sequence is TGTGCCATCAGTCCCATCGTTACCTCCGGGCAAGAGACCCAGTACTTC. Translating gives CAISPIVTSGQETQYF.